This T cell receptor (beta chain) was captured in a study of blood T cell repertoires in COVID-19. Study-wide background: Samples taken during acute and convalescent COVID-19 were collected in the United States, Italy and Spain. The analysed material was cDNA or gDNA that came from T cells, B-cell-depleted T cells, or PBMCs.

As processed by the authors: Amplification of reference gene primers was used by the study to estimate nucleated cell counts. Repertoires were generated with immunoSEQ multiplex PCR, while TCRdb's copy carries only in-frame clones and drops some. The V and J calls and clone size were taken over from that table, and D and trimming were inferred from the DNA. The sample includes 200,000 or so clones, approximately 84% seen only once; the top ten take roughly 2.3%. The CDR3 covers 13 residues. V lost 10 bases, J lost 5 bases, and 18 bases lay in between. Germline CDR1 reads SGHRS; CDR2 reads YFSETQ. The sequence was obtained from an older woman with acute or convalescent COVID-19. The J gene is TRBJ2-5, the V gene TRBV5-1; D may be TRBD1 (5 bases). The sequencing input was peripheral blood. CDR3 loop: CARPKEQEETQYF. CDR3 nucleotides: TGCGCCCGCCCGAAGGAACAGGAGGAGACCCAGTACTTC. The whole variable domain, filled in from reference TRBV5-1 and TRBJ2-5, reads KAGVTQTPRYLIKTRGQQVTLSCSPISGHRSVSWYQQTPGQGLQFLFEYFSETQRNKGNFPGRFSGRQFSNSRSEMNVSTLELGDSALYLCARPKEQEETQYFGPGTRLLVL.